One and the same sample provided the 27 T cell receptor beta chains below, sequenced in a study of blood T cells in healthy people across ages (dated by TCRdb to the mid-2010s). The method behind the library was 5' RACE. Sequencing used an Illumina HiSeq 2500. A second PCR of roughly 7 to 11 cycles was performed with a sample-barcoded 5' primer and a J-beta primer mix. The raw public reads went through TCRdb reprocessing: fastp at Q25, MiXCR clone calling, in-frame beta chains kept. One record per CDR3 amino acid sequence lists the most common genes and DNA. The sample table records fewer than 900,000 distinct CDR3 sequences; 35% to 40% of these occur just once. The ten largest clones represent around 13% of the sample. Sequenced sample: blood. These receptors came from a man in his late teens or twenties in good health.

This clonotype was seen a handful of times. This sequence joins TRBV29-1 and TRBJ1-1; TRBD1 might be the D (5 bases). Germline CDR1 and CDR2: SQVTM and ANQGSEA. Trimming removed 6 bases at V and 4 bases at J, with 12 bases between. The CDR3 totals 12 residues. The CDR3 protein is CSVFGGPTEAFF. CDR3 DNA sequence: TGCAGCGTCTTCGGGGGACCCACTGAAGCTTTCTTT.

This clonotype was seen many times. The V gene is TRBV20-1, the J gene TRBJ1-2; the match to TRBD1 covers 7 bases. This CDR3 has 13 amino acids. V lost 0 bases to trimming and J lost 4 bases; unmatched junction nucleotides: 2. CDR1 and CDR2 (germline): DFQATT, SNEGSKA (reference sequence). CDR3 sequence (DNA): TGCAGTGCTAGAGACTCAGGGGGCTATGGCTACACCTTC. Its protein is CSARDSGGYGYTF.

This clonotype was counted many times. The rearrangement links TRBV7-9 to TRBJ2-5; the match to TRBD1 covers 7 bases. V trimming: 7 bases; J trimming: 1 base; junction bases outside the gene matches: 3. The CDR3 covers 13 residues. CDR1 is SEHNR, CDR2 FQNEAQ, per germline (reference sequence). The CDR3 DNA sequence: TGTGCCAGCAACAGGGACAGCCAAGAGACCCAGTACTTC. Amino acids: CASNRDSQETQYF.

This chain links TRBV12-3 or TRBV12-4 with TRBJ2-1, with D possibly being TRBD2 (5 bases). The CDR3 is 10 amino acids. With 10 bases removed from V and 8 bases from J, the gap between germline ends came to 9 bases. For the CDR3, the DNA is TGTGCCACCTCCGGGGATGAGCAGTTCTTC. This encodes CATSGDEQFF.

The CDR3 sequence is CASSPTGTRVWHF. DNA for the CDR3: TGTGCCAGCAGTCCAACCGGGACACGGGTCTGGCATTTT. This rearrangement joins TRBV12-3 or TRBV12-4 to TRBJ1-5; the D gene is possibly TRBD1 (6 bases). Trimming left V 5 bases short and J 15 bases short, with 20 bases between. The CDR3 has 13 residues.

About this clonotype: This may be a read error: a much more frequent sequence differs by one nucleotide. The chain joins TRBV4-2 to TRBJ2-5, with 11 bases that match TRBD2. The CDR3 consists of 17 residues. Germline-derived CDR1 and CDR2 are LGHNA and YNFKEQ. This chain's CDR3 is CASSQGLADLYQETLYF. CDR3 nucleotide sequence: TGTGCCAGCAGCCAGGGACTAGCGGATCTGTACCAAGAGACCCTGTACTTC.

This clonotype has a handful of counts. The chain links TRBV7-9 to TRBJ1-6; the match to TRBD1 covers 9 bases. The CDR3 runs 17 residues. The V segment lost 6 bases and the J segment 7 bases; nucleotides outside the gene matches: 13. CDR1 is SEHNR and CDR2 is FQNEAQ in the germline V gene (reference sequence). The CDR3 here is CASRDTYRGQGNSPLHF. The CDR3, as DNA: TGTGCCAGCAGAGACACATACAGGGGGCAAGGCAATTCACCCCTCCACTTT.

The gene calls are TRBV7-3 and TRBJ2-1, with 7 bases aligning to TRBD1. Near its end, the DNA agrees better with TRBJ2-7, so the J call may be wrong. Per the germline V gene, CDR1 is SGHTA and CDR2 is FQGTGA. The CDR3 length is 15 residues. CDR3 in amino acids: CASSFRDSSYNEQYF. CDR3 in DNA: TGTGCCAGCAGCTTCCGGGACAGTTCCTACAATGAGCAGTACTTC.

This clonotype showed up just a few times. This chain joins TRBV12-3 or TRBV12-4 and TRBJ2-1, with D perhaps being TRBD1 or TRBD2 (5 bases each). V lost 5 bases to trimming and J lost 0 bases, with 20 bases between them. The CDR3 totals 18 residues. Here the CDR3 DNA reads TGTGCCAGCAGTCAGTTCCCGGGACGGAAGAGCTCCTACAATGAGCAGTTCTTC. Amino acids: CASSQFPGRKSSYNEQFF.

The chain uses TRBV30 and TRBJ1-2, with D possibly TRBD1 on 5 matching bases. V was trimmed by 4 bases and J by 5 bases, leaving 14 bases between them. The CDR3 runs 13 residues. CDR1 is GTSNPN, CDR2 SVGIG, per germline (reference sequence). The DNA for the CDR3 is TGTGCCTGGACCCTGGGGCATTCTTATGGCTACACCTTC. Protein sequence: CAWTLGHSYGYTF.

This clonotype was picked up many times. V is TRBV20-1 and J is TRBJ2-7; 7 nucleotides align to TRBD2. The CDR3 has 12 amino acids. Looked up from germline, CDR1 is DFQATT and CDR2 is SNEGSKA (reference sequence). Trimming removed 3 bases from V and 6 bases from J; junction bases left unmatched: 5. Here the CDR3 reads CSASPTSREQYF. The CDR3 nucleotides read TGCAGTGCTAGCCCGACTAGCCGCGAGCAGTACTTC.

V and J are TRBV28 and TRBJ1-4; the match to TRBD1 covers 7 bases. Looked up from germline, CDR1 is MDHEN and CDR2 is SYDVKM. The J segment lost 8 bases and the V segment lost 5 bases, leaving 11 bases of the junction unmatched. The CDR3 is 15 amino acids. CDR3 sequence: CASSPNRGVREKLFF. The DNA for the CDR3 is TGTGCCAGCAGTCCAAACAGGGGAGTAAGAGAAAAACTGTTTTTT.

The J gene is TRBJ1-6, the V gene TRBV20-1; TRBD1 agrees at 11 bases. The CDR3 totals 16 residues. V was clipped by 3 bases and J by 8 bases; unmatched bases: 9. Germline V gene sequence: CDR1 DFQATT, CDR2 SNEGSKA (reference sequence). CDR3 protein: CSASDGTGGEDSPLHF. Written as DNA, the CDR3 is TGCAGTGCTAGTGACGGGACAGGGGGTGAGGATTCACCCCTCCACTTT.

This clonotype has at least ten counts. CDR3 region: CASSLEDRGLRGYGYTF. Here the CDR3 DNA reads TGTGCCAGCAGCTTAGAGGACAGGGGGCTACGCGGATATGGCTACACCTTC. The chain combines TRBV11-2 with TRBJ1-2, with 11 bases aligning to TRBD1. Germline V gene lookup returns CDR1 SGHAT and CDR2 FQNNGV. This CDR3 spans 17 amino acids. Germline trimming cut 0 bases from V and 5 bases from J; bases unmatched to any gene: 8.

The CDR3 spells CSARGGHPNEKLFF. The CDR3 DNA reads as TGCAGTGCTAGAGGTGGTCATCCTAATGAAAAACTGTTTTTT. The chain combines TRBV20-1 with TRBJ1-4; D uncertain. Germline V gives CDR1 DFQATT, CDR2 SNEGSKA (reference sequence). The CDR3 runs 14 residues. V gave up 1 base and J gave up 3 bases, with 9 bases separating them.

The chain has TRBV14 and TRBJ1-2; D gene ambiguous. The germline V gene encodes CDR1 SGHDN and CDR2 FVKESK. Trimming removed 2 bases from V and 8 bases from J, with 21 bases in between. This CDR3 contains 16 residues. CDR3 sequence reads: CASSQKVTFEGRGYTF. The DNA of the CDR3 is TGTGCCAGCAGCCAAAAGGTTACCTTCGAGGGTCGGGGCTACACCTTC.

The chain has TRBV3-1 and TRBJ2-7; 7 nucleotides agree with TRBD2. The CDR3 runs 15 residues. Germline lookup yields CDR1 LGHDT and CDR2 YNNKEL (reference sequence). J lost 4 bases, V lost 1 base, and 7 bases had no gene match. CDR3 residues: CASSQGTGSGYEQYF. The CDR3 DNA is TGTGCCAGCAGCCAAGGCACGGGTAGCGGGTACGAGCAGTACTTC.

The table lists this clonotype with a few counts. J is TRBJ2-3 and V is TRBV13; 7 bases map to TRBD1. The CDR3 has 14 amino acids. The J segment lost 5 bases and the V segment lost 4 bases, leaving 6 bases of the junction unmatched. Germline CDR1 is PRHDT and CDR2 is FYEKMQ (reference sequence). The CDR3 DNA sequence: TGTGCCAGCAGCTCAGACAGGGAAGGAGATACGCAGTATTTT. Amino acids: CASSSDREGDTQYF.

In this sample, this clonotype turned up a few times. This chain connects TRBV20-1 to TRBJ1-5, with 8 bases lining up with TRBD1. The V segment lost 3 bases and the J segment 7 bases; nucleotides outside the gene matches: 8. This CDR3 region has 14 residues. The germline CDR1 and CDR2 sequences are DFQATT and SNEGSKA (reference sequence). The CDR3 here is CSARRGQGEQPQHF. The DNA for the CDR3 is TGCAGTGCTAGGCGAGGACAGGGAGAGCAGCCCCAGCATTTT.

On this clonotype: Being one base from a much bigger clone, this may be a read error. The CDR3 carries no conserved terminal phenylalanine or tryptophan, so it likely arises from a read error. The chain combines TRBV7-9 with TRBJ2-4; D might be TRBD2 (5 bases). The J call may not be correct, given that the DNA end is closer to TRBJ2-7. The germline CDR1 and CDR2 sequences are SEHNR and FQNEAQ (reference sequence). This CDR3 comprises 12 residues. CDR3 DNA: TGTGCCAGCAGCTTGCCCGGGGACGAGCAGTACTTA. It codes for CASSLPGDEQYL.

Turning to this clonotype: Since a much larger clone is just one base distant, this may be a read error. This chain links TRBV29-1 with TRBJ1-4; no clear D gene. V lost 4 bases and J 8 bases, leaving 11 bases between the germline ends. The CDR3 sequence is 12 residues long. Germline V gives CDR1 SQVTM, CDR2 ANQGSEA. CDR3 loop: CSVGAGGEKLFF. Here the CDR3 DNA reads TGCAGCGTTGGGGCAGGCGGAGAAAAACTGTTTTTT. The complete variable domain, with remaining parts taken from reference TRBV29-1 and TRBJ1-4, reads SAVISQKPSRDICQRGTSLTIQCQVDSQVTMMFWYRQQPGQSLTLIATANQGSEATYESGFVIDKFPISRPNLTFSTLTVSNMSPEDSSIYLCSVGAGGEKLFFGSGTQLSVL.

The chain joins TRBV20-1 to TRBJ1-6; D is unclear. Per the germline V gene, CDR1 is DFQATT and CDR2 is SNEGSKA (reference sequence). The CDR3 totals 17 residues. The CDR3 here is CSALMTATETLNSPLHF. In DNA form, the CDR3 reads TGCAGCGCGCTGATGACCGCGACGGAGACACTTAATTCACCCCTCCACTTT.

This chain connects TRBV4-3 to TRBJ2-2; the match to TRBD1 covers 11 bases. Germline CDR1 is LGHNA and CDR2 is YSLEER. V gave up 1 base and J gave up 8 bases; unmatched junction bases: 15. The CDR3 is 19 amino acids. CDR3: CASSQGYSGTGGPGGELFF. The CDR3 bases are TGCGCCAGCAGCCAAGGATACTCCGGGACAGGGGGTCCCGGGGGGGAGCTGTTTTTT.

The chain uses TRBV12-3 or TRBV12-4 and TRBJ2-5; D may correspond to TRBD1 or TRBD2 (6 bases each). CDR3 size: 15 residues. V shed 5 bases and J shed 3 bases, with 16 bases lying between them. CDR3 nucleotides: TGTGCCAGCAGTCTCTCAGGGGACTGGAAAGAGACCCAGTACTTC. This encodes CASSLSGDWKETQYF.

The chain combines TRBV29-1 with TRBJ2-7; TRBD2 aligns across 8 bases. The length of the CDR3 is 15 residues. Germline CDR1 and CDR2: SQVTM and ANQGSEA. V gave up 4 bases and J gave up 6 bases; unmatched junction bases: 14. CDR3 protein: CSVVGAGGLGGEQYF. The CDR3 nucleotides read TGCAGCGTTGTGGGGGCTGGGGGACTAGGGGGCGAGCAGTACTTC.

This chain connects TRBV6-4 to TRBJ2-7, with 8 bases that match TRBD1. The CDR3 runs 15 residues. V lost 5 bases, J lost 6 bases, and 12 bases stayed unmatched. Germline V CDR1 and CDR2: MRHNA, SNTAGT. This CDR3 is CASSKSIGQGVEQYF. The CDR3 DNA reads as TGTGCCAGCAGTAAGAGCATAGGACAGGGCGTCGAGCAGTACTTC.

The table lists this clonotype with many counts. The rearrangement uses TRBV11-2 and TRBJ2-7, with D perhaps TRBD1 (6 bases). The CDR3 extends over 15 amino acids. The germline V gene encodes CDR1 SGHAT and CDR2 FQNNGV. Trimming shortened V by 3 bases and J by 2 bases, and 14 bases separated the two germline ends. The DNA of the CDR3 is TGTGCCAGCAGCTTGGACAGCCTTGGTCCCTACGAGCAGTACTTC. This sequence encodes CASSLDSLGPYEQYF.